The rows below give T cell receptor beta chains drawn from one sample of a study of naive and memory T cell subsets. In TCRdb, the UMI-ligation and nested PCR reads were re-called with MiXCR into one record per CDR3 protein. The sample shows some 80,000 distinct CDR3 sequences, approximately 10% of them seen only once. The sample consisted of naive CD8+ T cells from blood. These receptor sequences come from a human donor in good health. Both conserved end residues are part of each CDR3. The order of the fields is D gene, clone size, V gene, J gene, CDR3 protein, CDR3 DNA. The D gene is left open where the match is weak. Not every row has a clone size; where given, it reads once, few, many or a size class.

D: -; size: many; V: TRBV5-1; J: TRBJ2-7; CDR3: CASSGTDGYYEQYF; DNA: TGCGCCAGCAGCGGAACGGACGGCTACTACGAGCAGTACTTC
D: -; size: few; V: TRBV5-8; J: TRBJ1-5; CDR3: CASSIGGVQPQHF; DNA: TGTGCCAGCAGCATCGGAGGGGTCCAGCCCCAGCATTTT
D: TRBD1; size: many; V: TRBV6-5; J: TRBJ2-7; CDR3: CASSFNSIRRDRVEDEQYF; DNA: TGTGCCAGCAGCTTCAATTCAATCCGCCGCGACAGGGTAGAAGACGAGCAGTACTTC
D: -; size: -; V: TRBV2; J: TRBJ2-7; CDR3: CASSEQFYEQYF; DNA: TGTGCCAGCAGTGAACAGTTCTACGAGCAGTACTTC
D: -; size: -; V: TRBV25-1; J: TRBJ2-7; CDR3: CASSEYTGISPYEQYF; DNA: TGTGCCAGCAGTGAATATACAGGCATCTCCCCTTACGAGCAGTACTTC
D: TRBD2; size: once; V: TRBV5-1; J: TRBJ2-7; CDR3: CASSLSSGRNEQYF; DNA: TGCGCCAGCAGCTTGTCTAGCGGGAGAAACGAGCAGTACTTC
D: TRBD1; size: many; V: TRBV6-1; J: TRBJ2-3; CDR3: CASTTGGPDTQYF; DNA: TGTGCCAGCACGACAGGGGGCCCAGATACGCAGTATTTT
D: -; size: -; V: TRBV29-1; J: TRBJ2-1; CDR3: CSVGGWEAYRNEQFF; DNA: TGCAGCGTCGGGGGTTGGGAGGCCTATCGGAATGAGCAGTTCTTC
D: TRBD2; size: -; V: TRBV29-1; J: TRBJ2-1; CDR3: CSVVGGSLSSYNEQFF; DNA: TGCAGCGTTGTCGGGGGGAGCCTGAGCTCCTACAATGAGCAGTTCTTC
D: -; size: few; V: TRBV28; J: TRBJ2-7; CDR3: CATLSFPYEQYF; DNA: TGTGCCACCCTCAGTTTTCCCTACGAGCAGTACTTC
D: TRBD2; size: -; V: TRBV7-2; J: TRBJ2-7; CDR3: CASSYEGGLGYEQYF; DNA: TGTGCCAGCAGCTATGAGGGAGGGTTGGGCTACGAGCAGTACTTC
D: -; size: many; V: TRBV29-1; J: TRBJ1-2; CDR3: CSVEGRGTDYGYTF; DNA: TGCAGCGTTGAAGGGCGGGGGACGGACTATGGCTACACCTTC
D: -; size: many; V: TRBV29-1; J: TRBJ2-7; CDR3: CSVESSQGRNYEQYF; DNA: TGCAGCGTTGAATCTAGCCAGGGACGAAACTACGAGCAGTACTTC
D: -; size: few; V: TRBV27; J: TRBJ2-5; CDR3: CASSLTDRAGTQYF; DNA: TGTGCCAGCAGTTTAACGGACAGAGCCGGGACCCAGTACTTC
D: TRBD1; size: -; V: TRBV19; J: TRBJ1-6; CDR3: CATGGTGRLPTNSPLHF; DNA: TGTGCCACAGGCGGGACAGGGCGGCTCCCAACGAATTCACCCCTCCACTTT
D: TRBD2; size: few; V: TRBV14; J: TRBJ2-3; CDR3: CASSQDFGLAGPTDTQYF; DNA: TGTGCCAGCAGCCAAGATTTCGGACTAGCGGGCCCCACAGATACGCAGTATTTT
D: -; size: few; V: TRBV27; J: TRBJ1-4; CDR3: CASRRGGWANEKLFF; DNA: TGTGCCAGCAGGAGGGGCGGGTGGGCTAATGAAAAACTGTTTTTT
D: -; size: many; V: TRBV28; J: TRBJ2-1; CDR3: CASSLSGRSYNEQFF; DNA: TGTGCCAGCAGTCTCAGCGGTCGGTCCTACAATGAGCAGTTCTTC
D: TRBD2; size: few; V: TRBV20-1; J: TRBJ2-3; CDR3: CSAREVGAGGSTDTQYF; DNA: TGCAGTGCTAGAGAGGTTGGGGCGGGAGGGAGCACAGATACGCAGTATTTT
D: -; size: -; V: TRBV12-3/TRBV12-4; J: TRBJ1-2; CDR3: CASSTLGGDYGYTF; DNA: TGTGCCAGCAGTACACTCGGGGGAGACTATGGCTACACCTTC
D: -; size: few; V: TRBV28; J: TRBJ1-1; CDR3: CASSPRGRGNTEAFF; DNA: TGTGCCAGCAGCCCCAGGGGACGCGGGAACACTGAAGCTTTCTTT
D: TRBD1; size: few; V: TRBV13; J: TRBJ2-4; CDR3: CASSSRQGFSAKNIQYF; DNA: TGTGCCAGCAGCTCGAGACAGGGGTTTTCAGCCAAAAACATTCAGTACTTC
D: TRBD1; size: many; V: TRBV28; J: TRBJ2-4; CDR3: CASSIYRDRGDIQYF; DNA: TGTGCCAGCAGTATCTACCGGGACAGGGGGGACATTCAGTACTTC
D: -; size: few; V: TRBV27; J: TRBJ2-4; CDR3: CASSFAPQGGKENIQYF; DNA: TGTGCCAGCAGTTTTGCCCCCCAGGGGGGAAAGGAAAACATTCAGTACTTC
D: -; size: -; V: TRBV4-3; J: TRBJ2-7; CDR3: CASSQSGRPYEQYF; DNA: TGCGCCAGCAGCCAGTCCGGACGGCCCTACGAGCAGTACTTC
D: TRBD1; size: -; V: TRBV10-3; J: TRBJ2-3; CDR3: CAISRQGEVLLFTDTQYF; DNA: TGTGCCATCAGTAGACAGGGGGAGGTTTTGTTGTTCACAGATACGCAGTATTTT
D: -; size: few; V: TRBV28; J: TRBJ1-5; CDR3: CASSFGGGGNQPQHF; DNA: TGTGCCAGCAGTTTCGGGGGCGGGGGCAATCAGCCCCAGCATTTT
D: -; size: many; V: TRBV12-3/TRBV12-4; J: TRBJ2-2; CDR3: CASSFHWGVMNTGELFF; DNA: TGTGCCAGCAGTTTCCACTGGGGGGTTATGAACACCGGGGAGCTGTTTTTT
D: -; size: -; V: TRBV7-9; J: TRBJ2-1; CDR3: CASSSAQIEEQFF; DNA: TGTGCCAGCAGCTCAGCCCAGATTGAGGAGCAGTTCTTC
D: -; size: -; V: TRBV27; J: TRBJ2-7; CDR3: CASSLSGGYEQYF; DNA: TGTGCCAGCAGTTTATCGGGCGGTTACGAGCAGTACTTC
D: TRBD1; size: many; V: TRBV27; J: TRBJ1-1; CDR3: CASSSGQPAVPENTEAFF; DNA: TGTGCCAGCAGTTCGGGACAGCCCGCCGTCCCCGAGAACACTGAAGCTTTCTTT
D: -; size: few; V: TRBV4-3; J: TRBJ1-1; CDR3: CASSPALGSDTEAFF; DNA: TGCGCCAGCAGCCCAGCTCTGGGGTCGGACACTGAAGCTTTCTTT
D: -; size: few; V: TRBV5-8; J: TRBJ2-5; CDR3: CASSLAGRGTQETQYF; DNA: TGTGCCAGCAGCTTGGCGGGCAGGGGCACCCAAGAGACCCAGTACTTC
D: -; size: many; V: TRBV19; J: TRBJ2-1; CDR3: CASSIDQGTGGEQFF; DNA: TGTGCCAGTAGTATAGATCAGGGGACGGGAGGTGAGCAGTTCTTC
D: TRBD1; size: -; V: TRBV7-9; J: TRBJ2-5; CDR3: CASSDTTDLDREYF; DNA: TGTGCCAGCAGCGATACTACCGATTTGGACAGGGAGTACTTC
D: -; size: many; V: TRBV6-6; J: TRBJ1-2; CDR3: CASSTGWGYGYTF; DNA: TGTGCCAGCAGCACAGGGTGGGGCTATGGCTACACCTTC
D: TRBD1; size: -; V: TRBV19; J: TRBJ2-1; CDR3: CASTVDRGYNEQFF; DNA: TGTGCCAGTACCGTGGACAGGGGCTACAATGAGCAGTTCTTC
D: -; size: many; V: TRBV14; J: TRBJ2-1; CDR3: CASSQEWGSIYNEQFF; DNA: TGTGCCAGCAGCCAAGAATGGGGGAGTATCTACAATGAGCAGTTCTTC
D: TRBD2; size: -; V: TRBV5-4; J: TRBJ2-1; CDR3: CASSQGLAGSYNEQFF; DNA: TGTGCCAGCAGCCAAGGACTAGCCGGATCCTACAATGAGCAGTTCTTC
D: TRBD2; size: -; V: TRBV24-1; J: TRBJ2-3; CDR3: CATSASSGSISTDTQYF; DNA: TGTGCCACCAGTGCTTCTAGCGGGAGTATTAGCACAGATACGCAGTATTTT
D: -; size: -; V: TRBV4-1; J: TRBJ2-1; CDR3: CASSQGFNEQFF; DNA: TGCGCCAGCAGCCAAGGTTTTAATGAGCAGTTCTTC